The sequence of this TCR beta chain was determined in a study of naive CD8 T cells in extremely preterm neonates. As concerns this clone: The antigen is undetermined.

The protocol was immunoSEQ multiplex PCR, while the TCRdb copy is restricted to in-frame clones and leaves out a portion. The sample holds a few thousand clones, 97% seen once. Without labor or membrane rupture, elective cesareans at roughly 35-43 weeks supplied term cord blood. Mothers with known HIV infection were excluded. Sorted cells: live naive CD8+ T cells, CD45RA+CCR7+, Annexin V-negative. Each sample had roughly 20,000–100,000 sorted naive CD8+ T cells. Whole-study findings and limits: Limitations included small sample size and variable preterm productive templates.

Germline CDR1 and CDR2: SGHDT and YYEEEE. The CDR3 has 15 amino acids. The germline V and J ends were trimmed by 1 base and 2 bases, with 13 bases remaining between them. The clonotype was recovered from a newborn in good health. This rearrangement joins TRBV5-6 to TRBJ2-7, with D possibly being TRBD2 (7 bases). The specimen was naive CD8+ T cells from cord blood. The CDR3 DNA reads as TGTGCCAGCAGCTTGAGTTGGGGGGGCCCCTACGAGCAGTACTTC. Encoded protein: CASSLSWGGPYEQYF.